Following are 22 T cell receptor beta chains from one sample sequenced in a study of T cell clones after liver transplantation. Sequenced by immunoSEQ multiplex PCR; TCRdb stores in-frame clones only, minus some. The sample carries roughly 73,000 clones, under 90% recorded once. This material consisted of CD4+ T cells from blood, taken before liver transplant. The receptors derive from a human donor who received a liver transplant.

This clone has only a few counts. V gene TRBV5-6 combines with J gene TRBJ2-7; D uncertain. This CDR3 comprises 14 residues. Germline lookup yields CDR1 SGHDT and CDR2 YYEEEE. Trimming pared 0 bases from V and 0 bases from J, leaving 7 bases between. Written as DNA, the CDR3 is TGTGCCAGCAGCTTGGATCGGAGCTCCTACGAGCAGTACTTC. Protein: CASSLDRSSYEQYF.

The chain uses TRBV5-1 and TRBJ1-1, with 12 bases identical to TRBD1. With V trimmed by 4 bases and J by 4 bases, 8 bases remained unmatched. CDR1 is SGHRS and CDR2 is YFSETQ in the germline V gene. The length of the CDR3 is 16 residues. CDR3: CASSRGQGAGVTEAFF. CDR3 sequence (DNA): TGCGCCAGCAGCAGGGGACAGGGGGCCGGGGTCACTGAAGCTTTCTTT. The full variable domain, rest sourced from reference TRBV5-1 and TRBJ1-1, is KAGVTQTPRYLIKTRGQQVTLSCSPISGHRSVSWYQQTPGQGLQFLFEYFSETQRNKGNFPGRFSGRQFSNSRSEMNVSTLELGDSALYLCASSRGQGAGVTEAFFGQGTRLTVV.

This clone was counted once. This rearrangement joins TRBV6-5 to TRBJ1-1, with D perhaps TRBD1 (5 bases). CDR1 and CDR2 (germline): MNHEY, SVGAGI. The CDR3 is 13 residues long. Trimming left V 3 bases short and J 5 bases short, with 10 bases between. The CDR3 bases are TGTGCCAGCAGTTATGAGGGACTGACTGAAGCTTTCTTT. Its protein product is CASSYEGLTEAFF.

J is TRBJ2-7 and V is TRBV6-1; perhaps TRBD1 as D (6 bases). CDR3 length: 16 residues. Trimming cost V 4 bases and J 7 bases, with 23 bases left between them. CDR1 and CDR2 (germline): MNHNS, SASEGT. The CDR3 is CASSAGQSISSGEQYF. Here the CDR3 DNA reads TGTGCCAGCAGTGCCGGACAGTCTATCAGTTCGGGGGAGCAGTACTTC.

The chain combines TRBV11-1 with TRBJ2-2; D possibly corresponds to TRBD1 (6 bases). Trimming took off 7 bases at V and 4 bases at J, with 13 bases between the two ends. This CDR3 contains 14 residues. CDR1 SGHAT and CDR2 FQDESV come from the germline V gene (reference sequence). CDR3 protein: CASNIQGSTGELFF. The CDR3, as DNA: TGTGCCAGCAACATACAGGGTTCCACCGGGGAGCTGTTTTTT.

This clone has only a few counts. The V and J genes are TRBV28 and TRBJ1-5; TRBD1 agrees at 7 bases. The CDR3 covers 14 residues. Germline CDR1 is MDHEN and CDR2 is SYDVKM. V lost 6 bases, J lost 7 bases, and 9 bases stayed unmatched. CDR3 region: CASRGPGGVQPQHF. In DNA form, the CDR3 reads TGTGCCAGCAGGGGCCCAGGGGGGGTACAGCCCCAGCATTTT.

This clone was picked up one time. The V gene is TRBV5-1, the J gene TRBJ2-2; tentative D call: TRBD2 (6 bases). V dropped 0 bases and J dropped 0 bases, with 15 bases sitting between them. The germline gives CDR1 SGHRS, CDR2 YFSETQ. The CDR3 is 18 amino acids. The DNA of the CDR3 is TGCGCCAGCAGCTTGGGCTTTCCGGGACTCGCGAACACCGGGGAGCTGTTTTTT. Translation: CASSLGFPGLANTGELFF.

The gene calls are TRBV10-1 and TRBJ2-1, with 9 bases aligning to TRBD1. Germline CDR1 is WNHNN and CDR2 is SYGVQD (reference sequence). Trimming took 7 bases from V and 8 from J; bases not matched to a gene: 9. The CDR3 sequence is 14 residues long. CDR3 residues: CASKGQGRTDEQFF. In nucleotides, the CDR3 is TGCGCCAGCAAAGGACAGGGGAGGACCGATGAGCAGTTCTTC.

This chain joins TRBV4-1 and TRBJ2-7; 9 nucleotides line up with TRBD2. With 4 bases clipped from V and 4 bases from J, the junction kept 8 bases outside the gene matches. Germline V gives CDR1 MGHRA, CDR2 YSYEKL. The CDR3 extends over 15 amino acids. DNA for the CDR3: TGCGCCAGCAGCCTCCTTAGCGGGAGAGGTTACGAGCAGTACTTC. Its protein is CASSLLSGRGYEQYF.

The chain uses TRBV21-1 and TRBJ1-5; the table's TRBD1 call for D was not verified on the DNA. TRBV21-1 is recorded as a pseudogene. The CDR3 length is 14 residues. As DNA, the CDR3 is TGTGCCAGCATCGCCGGGACAGGGGATCAGCCCCAGCATTTT. It specifies CASIAGTGDQPQHF.

This chain links TRBV4-3 with TRBJ1-4; D is unclear. Deletions cut 2 bases from V and 0 bases from J, with 16 bases between. The CDR3 has 18 amino acids. Germline lookup yields CDR1 LGHNA and CDR2 YSLEER. Here the CDR3 reads CASSQFDSPEATNEKLFF. CDR3 DNA sequence: TGCGCCAGCAGCCAATTTGATTCTCCAGAAGCAACTAATGAAAAACTGTTTTTT.

CDR3: CASSRTTGMRYGYTF. For the CDR3, the DNA is TGTGCCAGCTCACGCACGACAGGGATGCGGTATGGCTACACCTTC. The chain couples TRBV18 to TRBJ1-2, with 7 nucleotides matching TRBD1. The V gene's germline CDR1 is KGHSH and CDR2 LQKENI. The CDR3 consists of 15 residues. J gave up 5 bases and V 4 bases, and 10 bases lay outside the gene matches.

The J gene is TRBJ2-1, the V gene TRBV15; the match to TRBD1 covers 9 bases. CDR1 and CDR2 from the germline V gene are LNHNV and YYDKDF (reference sequence). The CDR3 totals 16 residues. V lost 8 bases to trimming and J lost 1 base; unmatched junction nucleotides: 9. The CDR3 DNA is TGTGCCACCTTTGCCGGGACAGGGCTATCCTACAATGAGCAGTTCTTC. This sequence encodes CATFAGTGLSYNEQFF.

This rearrangement joins TRBV19 to TRBJ2-1; 13 bases align to TRBD2. Trimming at V came to 1 base and at J to 6 bases, leaving 3 bases not matched to a gene. This CDR3 is built from 16 residues. CDR1 and CDR2 from the germline V gene are LNHDA and SQIVND (reference sequence). CDR3 in DNA: TGTGCCAGTAGTATAGGGACTAGCGGGAGAGGCAATGAGCAGTTCTTC. Amino acids: CASSIGTSGRGNEQFF. Full variable domain (missing parts from reference TRBV19 and TRBJ2-1): DGGITQSPKYLFRKEGQNVTLSCEQNLNHDAMYWYRQDPGQGLRLIYYSQIVNDFQKGDIAEGYSVSREKKESFPLTVTSAQKNPTAFYLCASSIGTSGRGNEQFFGPGTRLTVL.

This clone has more than one count but fewer than ten. Additional DNA sequences in this sample encode the identical CDR3. The V call is TRBV29-1, the J call TRBJ2-7; the D gene could be TRBD1 or TRBD2 (5 bases each). The CDR3 length is 13 residues. V shed 6 bases and J shed 5 bases, with 17 bases lying between them. CDR1 and CDR2 from the germline V gene are SQVTM and ANQGSEA. The CDR3: CSVRRQGSHEQYF. The CDR3 coding sequence is TGCAGCGTGCGGAGGCAGGGATCCCACGAGCAGTACTTC.

This clone was detected only once. The CDR3 loop reads CASSSRRYGYTF. The CDR3 coding sequence is TGTGCCAGCAGCTCGAGGAGGTATGGCTACACCTTC. V and J are TRBV5-4 and TRBJ1-2; D remains unclear. V shed 3 bases and J shed 5 bases, with 8 bases lying between them. This CDR3 comprises 12 residues. CDR1 and CDR2 (germline): SGHNT, YYREEE (reference sequence). Filled out from reference TRBV5-4 and TRBJ1-2, the complete variable domain reads ETGVTQSPTHLIKTRGQQVTLRCSSQSGHNTVSWYQQALGQGPQFIFQYYREEENGRGNFPPRFSGLQFPNYSSELNVNALELDDSALYLCASSSRRYGYTFGSGTRLTVV.

This clone has just a few counts. The rearrangement joins TRBV15 to TRBJ2-4; D is perhaps TRBD1 (6 bases). V lost 7 bases to trimming and J lost 1 base, with 8 bases between them. The germline gives CDR1 LNHNV, CDR2 YYDKDF (reference sequence). The CDR3 totals 13 residues. The CDR3 reads CATMRGAKNIQYF. The DNA for the CDR3 is TGTGCCACCATGAGGGGGGCCAAAAACATTCAGTACTTC.

CDR3 sequence reads: CASSVTSGTPDTQYF. In DNA, the CDR3 is TGTGCCAGCTCGGTGACTAGCGGGACCCCAGATACGCAGTATTTT. The chain combines TRBV18 with TRBJ2-3, with TRBD2 matching over 11 bases. Germline V gives CDR1 KGHSH, CDR2 LQKENI. CDR3 length: 15 residues. Trimming took 6 bases from V and 4 from J; bases not matched to a gene: 6.

V usage is TRBV28 and J usage is TRBJ2-7, with 7 bases lining up with TRBD2. Germline V gene lookup returns CDR1 MDHEN and CDR2 SYDVKM. Trimming cost V 6 bases and J 7 bases; bases outside gene matches: 6. The CDR3 sequence is 12 residues long. The CDR3 DNA reads TGTGCCAGCAGGGGGAGGGCCGGGGAGCAGTACTTC. Translated, it gives CASRGRAGEQYF.

The rearrangement uses TRBV9 and TRBJ2-7, with TRBD2 matching 8 bases. Germline values: CDR1 SGDLS, CDR2 YYNGEE. The length of the CDR3 is 15 residues. V dropped 4 bases and J dropped 2; count of bases not matched to a gene: 8. CDR3 sequence reads: CASSPSSGLAYEQYF. The CDR3 DNA reads as TGTGCCAGCAGCCCGTCGTCGGGACTAGCCTACGAGCAGTACTTC.

This chain connects TRBV29-1 to TRBJ2-2; D is uncertain. The CDR3 sequence is 14 residues long. Germline lookup yields CDR1 SQVTM and CDR2 ANQGSEA. V was shortened by 3 bases and J by 0 bases, with 8 bases between the two germline ends. CDR3 bases: TGCAGCGTTGAGGTTAGGGCGAACACCGGGGAGCTGTTTTTT. Protein: CSVEVRANTGELFF.

The chain uses TRBV2 and TRBJ1-5; D gene ambiguous. Trimming left V 4 bases short and J 0 bases short, with 10 bases between. There are 15 residues in the CDR3. Germline lookup yields CDR1 SNHLY and CDR2 FYNNEI. In DNA, the CDR3 is TGTGCCAGCAGTGTGGGATATGATAGCAATCAGCCCCAGCATTTT. Encoded protein: CASSVGYDSNQPQHF.